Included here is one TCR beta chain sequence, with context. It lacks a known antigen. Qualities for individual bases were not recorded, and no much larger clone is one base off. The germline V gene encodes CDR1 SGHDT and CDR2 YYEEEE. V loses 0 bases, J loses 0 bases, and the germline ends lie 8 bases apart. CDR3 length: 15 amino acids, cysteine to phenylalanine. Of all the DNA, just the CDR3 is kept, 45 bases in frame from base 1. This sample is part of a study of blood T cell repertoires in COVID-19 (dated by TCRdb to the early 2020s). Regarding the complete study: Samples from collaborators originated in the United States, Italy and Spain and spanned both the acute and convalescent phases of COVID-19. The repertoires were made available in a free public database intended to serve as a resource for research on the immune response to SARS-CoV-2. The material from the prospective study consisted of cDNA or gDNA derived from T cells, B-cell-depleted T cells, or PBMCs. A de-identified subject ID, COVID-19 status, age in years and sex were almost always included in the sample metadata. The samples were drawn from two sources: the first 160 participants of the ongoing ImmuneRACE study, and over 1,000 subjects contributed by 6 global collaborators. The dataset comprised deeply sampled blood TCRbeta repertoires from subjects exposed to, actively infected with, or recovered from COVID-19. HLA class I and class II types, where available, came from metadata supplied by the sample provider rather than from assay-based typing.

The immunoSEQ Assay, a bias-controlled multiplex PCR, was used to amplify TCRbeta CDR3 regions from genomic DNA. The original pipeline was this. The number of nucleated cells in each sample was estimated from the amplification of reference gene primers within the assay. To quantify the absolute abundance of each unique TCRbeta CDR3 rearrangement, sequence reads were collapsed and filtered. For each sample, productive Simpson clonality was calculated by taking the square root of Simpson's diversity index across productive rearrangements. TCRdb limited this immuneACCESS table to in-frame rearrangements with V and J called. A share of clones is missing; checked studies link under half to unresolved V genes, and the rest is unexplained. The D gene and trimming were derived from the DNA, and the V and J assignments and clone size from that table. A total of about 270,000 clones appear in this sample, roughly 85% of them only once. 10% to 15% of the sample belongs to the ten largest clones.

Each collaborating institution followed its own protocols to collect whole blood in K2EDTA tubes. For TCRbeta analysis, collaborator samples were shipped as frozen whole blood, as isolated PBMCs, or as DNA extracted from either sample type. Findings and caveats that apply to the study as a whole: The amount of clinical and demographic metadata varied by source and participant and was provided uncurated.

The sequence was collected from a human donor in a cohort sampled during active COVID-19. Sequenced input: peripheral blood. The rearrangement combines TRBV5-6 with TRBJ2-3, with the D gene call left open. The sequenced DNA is TGTGCCAGCAGCTTGGAATGGCGGAGCACAGATACGCAGTATTTT. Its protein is CASSLEWRSTDTQYF.